These T cell receptor beta chains were read from a single sample in a study of control samples from healthy donors and cancer patients. Repertoires were generated with immunoSEQ multiplex PCR, while TCRdb's copy carries only in-frame clones and drops some. Among 85,000 to 95,000 clones listed, roughly four fifths were seen once. Sequencing was carried out using blood. The receptors were gathered from a woman aged 55-69 years in good health. CDR3s include the opening cysteine and the closing phenylalanine or tryptophan. D genes are given only for firm matches. Rows may omit the clone size; those that give it use once, few, many or a size class.

clone_size: once
d_call: -
v_call: TRBV7-8
cdr3_length: 15
j_call: TRBJ2-1
cdr3_nt: TGTGCCAGCAGCTTAGGGGGGGGGCATAGCAATGAGCAGTTCTTC
cdr3_aa: CASSLGGGHSNEQFF

clone_size: -
d_call: -
v_call: TRBV14
cdr3_length: 16
j_call: TRBJ2-2
cdr3_nt: TGTGCCAGCAGCCAAGCAACAGGAACAGGGACCGGGGAGCTGTTTTTT
cdr3_aa: CASSQATGTGTGELFF

clone_size: -
d_call: TRBD1
v_call: TRBV6-1
cdr3_length: 15
j_call: TRBJ2-7
cdr3_nt: TGTGCCAGCAGTGAATTCAGGACAGGTGGCACCGAGCAGTACTTC
cdr3_aa: CASSEFRTGGTEQYF

clone_size: -
d_call: -
v_call: TRBV10-1
cdr3_length: 13
j_call: TRBJ1-1
cdr3_nt: TGCGCCAGCAGTGAGGGGGGGAACACTGAAGCTTTCTTT
cdr3_aa: CASSEGGNTEAFF

clone_size: -
d_call: -
v_call: TRBV12-3/TRBV12-4
cdr3_length: 12
j_call: TRBJ2-7
cdr3_nt: TGTGCTACTGGCAGGGATAGGTACGAGCAGTACTTC
cdr3_aa: CATGRDRYEQYF

clone_size: -
d_call: -
v_call: TRBV4-1
cdr3_length: 16
j_call: TRBJ2-2
cdr3_nt: TGCGCCAGCAGCCAGGCTTGGGACTTAAACACCGGGGAGCTGTTTTTT
cdr3_aa: CASSQAWDLNTGELFF

clone_size: few
d_call: TRBD2
v_call: TRBV19
cdr3_length: 15
j_call: TRBJ2-5
cdr3_nt: TGTGCCAGTAGTATAGTTAGCGGGGGGCAAGAGACCCAGTACTTC
cdr3_aa: CASSIVSGGQETQYF

clone_size: few
d_call: TRBD1
v_call: TRBV6-5
cdr3_length: 15
j_call: TRBJ2-3
cdr3_nt: TGTGCCAGCAGTCTTTGGACAGGGTCCACAGATACGCAGTATTTT
cdr3_aa: CASSLWTGSTDTQYF

clone_size: -
d_call: -
v_call: TRBV2
cdr3_length: 17
j_call: TRBJ1-1
cdr3_nt: TGTGCCAGCAGTGAAGCTGGGCAGGGGTGGTTTGACACTGAAGCTTTCTTT
cdr3_aa: CASSEAGQGWFDTEAFF

clone_size: -
d_call: -
v_call: TRBV7-2
cdr3_length: 13
j_call: TRBJ2-5
cdr3_nt: TGTGCCAGCAGCCGTCCCCCAAAAGAGACCCAGTACTTC
cdr3_aa: CASSRPPKETQYF

clone_size: -
d_call: TRBD1
v_call: TRBV7-2
cdr3_length: 14
j_call: TRBJ1-1
cdr3_nt: TGTGCCAGCAGACAGACAGGGGGCTACGGTGAAGCTTTCTTT
cdr3_aa: CASRQTGGYGEAFF

clone_size: once
d_call: TRBD2
v_call: TRBV27
cdr3_length: 14
j_call: TRBJ2-7
cdr3_nt: TGTGCCAGCAGTCTAGCGGGAATGGACTACGAGCAGTACTTC
cdr3_aa: CASSLAGMDYEQYF

clone_size: -
d_call: -
v_call: TRBV7-9
cdr3_length: 12
j_call: TRBJ2-5
cdr3_nt: TGTGCCAGCAGCTCTGAACTCCCGACCCAGTACTTC
cdr3_aa: CASSSELPTQYF

clone_size: -
d_call: TRBD1
v_call: TRBV27
cdr3_length: 13
j_call: TRBJ2-7
cdr3_nt: TGTGCCAGCAGCCGGGGACAGATCTACGAGCAGTACTTC
cdr3_aa: CASSRGQIYEQYF

clone_size: few
d_call: -
v_call: TRBV4-3
cdr3_length: 16
j_call: TRBJ1-5
cdr3_nt: TGCGCCAGCAGCCAAGATAATTCAGGGTTCAATCAGCCCCAGCATTTT
cdr3_aa: CASSQDNSGFNQPQHF

clone_size: -
d_call: TRBD2
v_call: TRBV9
cdr3_length: 16
j_call: TRBJ2-3
cdr3_nt: TGTGCCAGCAGCATCGGACTAGCGGGGGAAGGCGATACGCAGTATTTT
cdr3_aa: CASSIGLAGEGDTQYF

clone_size: once
d_call: -
v_call: TRBV6-5
cdr3_length: 11
j_call: TRBJ1-1
cdr3_nt: TGTGCCACCAGGGGGAACACTGAAGCTTTCTTT
cdr3_aa: CATRGNTEAFF

clone_size: -
d_call: TRBD2
v_call: TRBV11-2
cdr3_length: 16
j_call: TRBJ2-3
cdr3_nt: TGTGCCAGCAGCTCCCAGACTAGCGGGGGCACAGATACGCAGTATTTT
cdr3_aa: CASSSQTSGGTDTQYF

clone_size: -
d_call: -
v_call: TRBV7-2
cdr3_length: 14
j_call: TRBJ1-3
cdr3_nt: TGTGCCAGCAGCTTAGACAGAGCTGGAAACACCATATATTTT
cdr3_aa: CASSLDRAGNTIYF

clone_size: -
d_call: -
v_call: TRBV2
cdr3_length: 14
j_call: TRBJ2-3
cdr3_nt: TGTGCCACAGGGACCGGGGCGGGTACAGATACGCAGTATTTT
cdr3_aa: CATGTGAGTDTQYF

clone_size: few
d_call: TRBD2
v_call: TRBV2
cdr3_length: 15
j_call: TRBJ2-1
cdr3_nt: TGTGCCAGCAGTGAAGCGCTAGCGGGAGGCAATGAGCAGTTCTTC
cdr3_aa: CASSEALAGGNEQFF

clone_size: -
d_call: -
v_call: TRBV9
cdr3_length: 15
j_call: TRBJ2-2
cdr3_nt: TGTGCCAGCAGGAACGGACTCGCCAACACCGGGGAGCTGTTTTTT
cdr3_aa: CASRNGLANTGELFF

clone_size: -
d_call: TRBD2
v_call: TRBV9
cdr3_length: 14
j_call: TRBJ2-3
cdr3_nt: TGTGCCAGCAGCACTAGCGGATGGACAGATACGCAGTATTTT
cdr3_aa: CASSTSGWTDTQYF

clone_size: -
d_call: -
v_call: TRBV11-3
cdr3_length: 13
j_call: TRBJ2-1
cdr3_nt: TGTGCCAGCAGCTTAGACGTAGTAGGTGAGCAGTTCTTC
cdr3_aa: CASSLDVVGEQFF

clone_size: few
d_call: -
v_call: TRBV6-5
cdr3_length: 15
j_call: TRBJ1-1
cdr3_nt: TGTGCCAGCAGCCGGGACTTTAGTATGAACACTGAAGCTTTCTTT
cdr3_aa: CASSRDFSMNTEAFF

clone_size: -
d_call: TRBD2
v_call: TRBV19
cdr3_length: 15
j_call: TRBJ2-1
cdr3_nt: TGTGCCGCCAGTAGTATCCCTTCTAGCGGCAATGAGCAGTTCTTC
cdr3_aa: CAASSIPSSGNEQFF

clone_size: -
d_call: TRBD1
v_call: TRBV5-1
cdr3_length: 13
j_call: TRBJ2-3
cdr3_nt: TGCGCCAGCAGCTCGACAGGGACAGATACGCAGTATTTT
cdr3_aa: CASSSTGTDTQYF

clone_size: -
d_call: -
v_call: TRBV5-8
cdr3_length: 14
j_call: TRBJ1-2
cdr3_nt: TGTGCCAGCAGCCTTCGACAGAACAACTATGGCTACACCTTC
cdr3_aa: CASSLRQNNYGYTF

clone_size: -
d_call: TRBD2
v_call: TRBV7-6
cdr3_length: 20
j_call: TRBJ2-4
cdr3_nt: TGTGCCAGCAGCTCCCTGGGAGGGAGCGGGGGTATCCTAGCCAAAAACATTCAGTACTTC
cdr3_aa: CASSSLGGSGGILAKNIQYF

clone_size: -
d_call: -
v_call: TRBV5-4
cdr3_length: 14
j_call: TRBJ1-2
cdr3_nt: TGTGCCAGCAGCTTGGCAGGGGCGGACTATGGCTACACCTTC
cdr3_aa: CASSLAGADYGYTF

clone_size: -
d_call: -
v_call: TRBV2
cdr3_length: 12
j_call: TRBJ1-4
cdr3_nt: TGTGCCAGCAGTGTCAACAGTGAAAAACTGTTTTTT
cdr3_aa: CASSVNSEKLFF

clone_size: -
d_call: -
v_call: TRBV6-5
cdr3_length: 14
j_call: TRBJ1-1
cdr3_nt: TGTGCCAGCAGTAGCGTGGATCGAGTGACTGAAGCTTTCTTT
cdr3_aa: CASSSVDRVTEAFF

clone_size: -
d_call: TRBD2
v_call: TRBV18
cdr3_length: 15
j_call: TRBJ2-7
cdr3_nt: TGTGCCAGCTCACCGCTTGGACTAGCAGGCTCCGAGCAGTACTTC
cdr3_aa: CASSPLGLAGSEQYF

clone_size: -
d_call: -
v_call: TRBV11-2
cdr3_length: 14
j_call: TRBJ1-2
cdr3_nt: TGTGCCAGCAGCTTACCGGGGGCCCTCTATGGCTACACCTTC
cdr3_aa: CASSLPGALYGYTF

clone_size: -
d_call: -
v_call: TRBV18
cdr3_length: 12
j_call: TRBJ2-5
cdr3_nt: TGTGCCAGCTCACCGGAGAAAGAGACCCAGTACTTC
cdr3_aa: CASSPEKETQYF

clone_size: -
d_call: TRBD2
v_call: TRBV28
cdr3_length: 15
j_call: TRBJ2-7
cdr3_nt: TGTGCCAGCAAGGCCCAGGCTAGCGGTTCCTACGAGCAGTACTTC
cdr3_aa: CASKAQASGSYEQYF

clone_size: -
d_call: -
v_call: TRBV4-1
cdr3_length: 12
j_call: TRBJ2-2
cdr3_nt: TGCGCCAGCAGCCATACAACCGGGGAGCTGTTTTTT
cdr3_aa: CASSHTTGELFF

clone_size: -
d_call: -
v_call: TRBV6-5
cdr3_length: 13
j_call: TRBJ1-2
cdr3_nt: TGTGCCAGCAGTTACGGGGGCAGGGACGGCTACACCTTC
cdr3_aa: CASSYGGRDGYTF

clone_size: -
d_call: -
v_call: TRBV9
cdr3_length: 14
j_call: TRBJ1-1
cdr3_nt: TGTGCCAGCAGCGTTCAGACTTCGAACACTGAAGCTTTCTTT
cdr3_aa: CASSVQTSNTEAFF

clone_size: few
d_call: -
v_call: TRBV19
cdr3_length: 11
j_call: TRBJ2-1
cdr3_nt: TGTGCCAGTAGCCACTTAAATGAGCAGTTCTTC
cdr3_aa: CASSHLNEQFF

clone_size: -
d_call: TRBD1
v_call: TRBV11-2
cdr3_length: 14
j_call: TRBJ1-1
cdr3_nt: TGTGCCAGCAGCGGACAGGGGATGAACACTGAAGCTTTCTTT
cdr3_aa: CASSGQGMNTEAFF

clone_size: -
d_call: -
v_call: TRBV27
cdr3_length: 16
j_call: TRBJ1-1
cdr3_nt: TGTGCCAGCAGTTTAAATGCGCAGGGCGTGAACACTGAAGCTTTCTTT
cdr3_aa: CASSLNAQGVNTEAFF

clone_size: -
d_call: TRBD1
v_call: TRBV18
cdr3_length: 13
j_call: TRBJ1-6
cdr3_nt: TGTGCCAGCCGGACAGGGGAGAATTCACCCCTCCACTTT
cdr3_aa: CASRTGENSPLHF

clone_size: -
d_call: TRBD2
v_call: TRBV11-2
cdr3_length: 16
j_call: TRBJ2-1
cdr3_nt: TGTGCCAGCAGGAAATTAGCGGGGGGGCCGGGTAATGAGCAGTTCTTC
cdr3_aa: CASRKLAGGPGNEQFF

clone_size: once
d_call: -
v_call: TRBV19
cdr3_length: 14
j_call: TRBJ1-1
cdr3_nt: TGTGCCAGTAGTATCGGGGTGTGGGGTGGAGAAGCTTTCTTT
cdr3_aa: CASSIGVWGGEAFF

clone_size: -
d_call: -
v_call: TRBV15
cdr3_length: 14
j_call: TRBJ2-7
cdr3_nt: TGTGCCACCAGGGGGACCGCCAGTGGGGCCGAGCAGTACTTC
cdr3_aa: CATRGTASGAEQYF

clone_size: -
d_call: TRBD1
v_call: TRBV11-2
cdr3_length: 16
j_call: TRBJ1-1
cdr3_nt: TGTGCCAGCAGCTTAAAATTGGGGACAGTGAGAACTGAAGCTTTCTTT
cdr3_aa: CASSLKLGTVRTEAFF

clone_size: few
d_call: TRBD2
v_call: TRBV5-6
cdr3_length: 16
j_call: TRBJ2-7
cdr3_nt: TGTGCCAGCAGCTCCTGGGGCGGGGGAAGCTCCTACGAGCAGTACTTC
cdr3_aa: CASSSWGGGSSYEQYF

clone_size: -
d_call: -
v_call: TRBV4-1
cdr3_length: 18
j_call: TRBJ1-5
cdr3_nt: TGCGCCAGCAGCCAATTTACGAAGACCGCATCGAGCAATCAGCCCCAGCATTTT
cdr3_aa: CASSQFTKTASSNQPQHF

clone_size: -
d_call: -
v_call: TRBV10-2
cdr3_length: 16
j_call: TRBJ1-1
cdr3_nt: TGCGCCAGCAGTGAGTCTCCCCCGGGGATTGGCACTGAAGCTTTCTTT
cdr3_aa: CASSESPPGIGTEAFF

clone_size: -
d_call: -
v_call: TRBV11-2
cdr3_length: 14
j_call: TRBJ1-3
cdr3_nt: TGTGCCAGCACCCAGAGAGGCTCCGGAAACACCATATATTTT
cdr3_aa: CASTQRGSGNTIYF

clone_size: few
d_call: -
v_call: TRBV29-1
cdr3_length: 10
j_call: TRBJ2-3
cdr3_nt: TGCAGCGTTGGGGGAGATACGCAGTATTTT
cdr3_aa: CSVGGDTQYF

clone_size: -
d_call: -
v_call: TRBV14
cdr3_length: 14
j_call: TRBJ2-7
cdr3_nt: TGTGCCAGCAGCCAAGATGGGAAAACCTACGAGCAGTACTTC
cdr3_aa: CASSQDGKTYEQYF